This T cell receptor beta chain was identified during a study of technical replicates of blood from a few donors. Only in-frame clones appear in the TCRdb table, and some are missing; sequencing was by immunoSEQ multiplex PCR. This table has tens of thousands of clones, approximately 94% appearing once. The TCR sequence derives from a human donor in good health. Input material: T cells isolated from PBMCs.

CDR3 amino acids: CASSESSGGTDTQYF. CDR3 sequence (DNA): TGTGCCAGCAGTGAATCTAGCGGGGGCACAGATACGCAGTATTTT. V usage is TRBV2 and J usage is TRBJ2-3, with TRBD2 matching over 9 bases. With 2 bases clipped from V and 1 base from J, the junction kept 1 base outside the gene matches. This CDR3 is built from 15 residues. In germline, CDR1 is SNHLY, CDR2 FYNNEI. Using reference TRBV2 and TRBJ2-3 for the parts outside the CDR3, the full variable domain is EPEVTQTPSHQVTQMGQEVILRCVPISNHLYFYWYRQILGQKVEFLVSFYNNEISEKSEIFDDQFSVERPDGSNFTLKIRSTKLEDSAMYFCASSESSGGTDTQYFGPGTRLTVL.